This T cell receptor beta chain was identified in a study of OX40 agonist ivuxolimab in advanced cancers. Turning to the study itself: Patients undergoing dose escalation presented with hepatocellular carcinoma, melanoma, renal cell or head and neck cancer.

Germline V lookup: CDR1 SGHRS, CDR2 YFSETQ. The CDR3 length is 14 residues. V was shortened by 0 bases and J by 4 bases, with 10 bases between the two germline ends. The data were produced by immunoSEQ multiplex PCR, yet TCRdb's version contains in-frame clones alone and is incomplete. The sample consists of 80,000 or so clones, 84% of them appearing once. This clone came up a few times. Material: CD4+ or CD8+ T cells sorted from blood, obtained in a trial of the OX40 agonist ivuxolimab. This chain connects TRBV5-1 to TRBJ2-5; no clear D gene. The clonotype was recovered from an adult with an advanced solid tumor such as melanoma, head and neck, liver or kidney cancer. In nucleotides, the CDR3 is TGCGCCAGCAGCTTGGTTCTGGAGTCAGAGACCCAGTACTTC. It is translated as CASSLVLESETQYF.